The 15 T cell receptor beta chains presented below share a single source sample, sequenced in a study of cytomegalovirus exposure and HLA in healthy donors. A multiplex PCR was run with 60 Vbeta primers and 13 Jbeta primers. Assay: immunoSEQ multiplex PCR; the TCRdb copy retains only in-frame clones and omits some. Of about 250,000 clones listed, under 80% are singletons. Sequencing was performed on PBMCs. All receptors derive from a female donor in good health and CMV-seronegative.

The rearrangement joins TRBV7-9 to TRBJ2-7; maybe TRBD2 (5 bases). Germline V gives CDR1 SEHNR, CDR2 FQNEAQ (reference sequence). The CDR3 loop spans 13 amino acids. Trimming stripped 5 bases from V and 5 bases from J, with 13 bases between. The DNA for the CDR3 is TGTGCCAGCAGCGTTACTAGTTCCGACGAGCAGTACTTC. Amino acids: CASSVTSSDEQYF.

The chain uses TRBV25-1 and TRBJ2-2; the D is unclear. The CDR3 totals 15 residues. The germline V gene has CDR1 MGHDK and CDR2 SYGVNS. V gave up 4 bases and J gave up 4 bases, with 13 bases separating them. CDR3 in amino acids: CASSARRPSTGELFF. CDR3 sequence (DNA): TGTGCCAGCAGTGCGAGGCGGCCTTCCACCGGGGAGCTGTTTTTT.

For the CDR3, the DNA is TGTGCCAGCAGCTCGACAGTCAGACCGAATCAGCCCCAGCATTTT. This gives the protein CASSSTVRPNQPQHF. The V and J genes are TRBV5-4 and TRBJ1-5; the D gene is possibly TRBD1 (5 bases). Germline V gives CDR1 SGHNT, CDR2 YYREEE (reference sequence). V was trimmed by 3 bases and J by 4 bases, leaving 14 bases between them. This CDR3 comprises 15 residues.

The rearrangement links TRBV10-3 to TRBJ2-7; D gene uncertain. V lost 8 bases and J lost 4, with 15 bases in between. Germline CDR1 and CDR2: ENHRY and SYGVKD. The CDR3 totals 13 residues. The CDR3 region is CAIGGTSDYEQYF. CDR3 DNA sequence: TGTGCCATCGGCGGAACATCCGATTACGAGCAGTACTTC.

This chain links TRBV7-2 with TRBJ1-5; 12 bases line up with TRBD1. V was clipped by 7 bases and J by 7 bases; unmatched bases: 8. Germline V gene sequence: CDR1 SGHTA, CDR2 FQGNSA. The CDR3 is 15 residues long. The CDR3 nucleotides are TGTGCCAGCACCGAGGGGACAGGGGGCAGGCAGCCCCAGCATTTT. Its translation is CASTEGTGGRQPQHF.

The chain has TRBV28 and TRBJ1-5; D call uncertain. Germline V gene sequence: CDR1 MDHEN, CDR2 SYDVKM. CDR3 length: 15 amino acids. The V and J ends lost 3 bases and 2 bases respectively, with 11 bases between them. CDR3 nucleotide sequence: TGTGCCAGCAGTTTCGGGATAATAGGCAATCAGCCCCAGCATTTT. Residues: CASSFGIIGNQPQHF.

J is TRBJ2-1 and V is TRBV9, with D tentatively TRBD2 (5 bases). Trimming pared 0 bases from V and 5 bases from J, leaving 9 bases between. Germline CDR1 and CDR2: SGDLS and YYNGEE. The CDR3 has 14 amino acids. CDR3 sequence reads: CASSVARRDNEQFF. CDR3 DNA sequence: TGTGCCAGCAGCGTAGCTCGGCGGGACAATGAGCAGTTCTTC.

The rearrangement uses TRBV2 and TRBJ2-7; 10 positions agree with TRBD2. This CDR3 is 15 amino acids long. Trimming cost V 6 bases and J 4 bases; bases outside gene matches: 9. CDR1 and CDR2 (germline): SNHLY, FYNNEI. The CDR3: CASSGAGGPRYEQYF. In nucleotides, the CDR3 is TGTGCCAGCAGCGGAGCGGGAGGGCCGAGGTACGAGCAGTACTTC.

V and J are TRBV9 and TRBJ2-2; 9 nucleotides align to TRBD2. The ends lost 4 bases at V and 10 bases at J; junction bases unmatched: 14. This CDR3 spans 16 amino acids. Germline CDR1 reads SGDLS; CDR2 reads YYNGEE. CDR3 bases: TGTGCCAGCAGCCCTAGGCTCGGACTAGCGTACAAGGAGCTGTTTTTT. This translates into CASSPRLGLAYKELFF. Filled out from reference TRBV9 and TRBJ2-2, the complete variable domain reads DSGVTQTPKHLITATGQRVTLRCSPRSGDLSVYWYQQSLDQGLQFLIQYYNGEERAKGNILERFSAQQFPDLHSELNLSSLELGDSALYFCASSPRLGLAYKELFFGEGSRLTVL.

The chain couples TRBV6-6 to TRBJ1-1; D not certain. CDR1 and CDR2 (germline): MNHNY, SVGAGI (reference sequence). Trimming removed 10 bases at V and 3 bases at J, with 12 bases between. The CDR3 is 12 amino acids. CDR3 amino acids: CATAPGDTEAFF. The CDR3 coding sequence is TGTGCCACGGCGCCGGGAGACACTGAAGCTTTCTTT.

The chain has TRBV10-2 and TRBJ2-7, with D possibly TRBD2 on 6 matching bases. The CDR3 has 12 amino acids. The V end lost 10 bases, the J end lost 4 bases, and 14 bases lay between the germline ends. Germline V gene lookup returns CDR1 WSHSY and CDR2 SAAADI. In DNA form, the CDR3 reads TGCGCCACTTCGACTAGTTTTTACGAGCAGTACTTC. It specifies CATSTSFYEQYF.

The rearrangement links TRBV10-3 to TRBJ2-7; 11 bases line up with TRBD1. The CDR3 sequence is 15 residues long. Losses at the gene ends were 6 bases for V and 0 bases for J; bases not matched to a gene: 4. Germline V CDR1 and CDR2: ENHRY, SYGVKD. The CDR3 DNA is TGTGCCATCAGGGGGGACAGGGGGAACTCCTACGAGCAGTACTTC. Amino acid sequence: CAIRGDRGNSYEQYF.

The gene calls are TRBV7-6 and TRBJ1-1; the D gene is possibly TRBD1 (5 bases). V gave up 3 bases and J gave up 4 bases, with 18 bases separating them. The CDR3 is 16 residues long. CDR1 SGHVS and CDR2 FNYEAQ come from the germline V gene. CDR3 sequence reads: CASSFLGGPAATEAFF. The CDR3 nucleotides read TGTGCCAGCAGCTTTTTGGGGGGACCAGCCGCCACTGAAGCTTTCTTT. Using reference TRBV7-6 and TRBJ1-1 for the parts outside the CDR3, the full variable domain is GAGVSQSPRYKVTKRGQDVALRCDPISGHVSLYWYRQALGQGPEFLTYFNYEAQQDKSGLPNDRFSAERPEGSISTLTIQRTEQRDSAMYRCASSFLGGPAATEAFFGQGTRLTVV.

V gene TRBV9 combines with J gene TRBJ2-7; 8 bases match TRBD2. CDR3 length equals 15 residues. Germline values: CDR1 SGDLS, CDR2 YYNGEE. V lost 3 bases to trimming and J lost 6 bases; unmatched junction nucleotides: 11. DNA for the CDR3: TGTGCCAGCAGCGAACCTGGACTAGCCCGTTGCGAGCAGTACTTC. Translating it yields CASSEPGLARCEQYF.

This chain joins TRBV27 and TRBJ2-7; a possible D gene is TRBD2 (6 bases). Trimming took 6 bases from V and 0 from J, leaving 15 bases between them. CDR1 and CDR2 (germline): MNHEY, SMNVEV (reference sequence). The length of the CDR3 is 15 residues. The CDR3 DNA reads as TGTGCCAGCAGCGGCCCCAGCGGGCGCTCCTACGAGCAGTACTTC. It is translated as CASSGPSGRSYEQYF.